The present entry profiles one T cell receptor beta chain with its context. Antigen unknown. This specimen comes from a study of glioma-infiltrating T cells. Findings and limits, study-wide: CDR3 overlap between tissue and blood was very small.

Amplification of TCR alpha and beta CDR3 regions from RNA used iRepertoire nested multiplex PCR. For one-step reverse transcription and amplification, roughly 100-400 ng of tissue mRNA or PBMC total RNA was used. MiXCR, applied by TCRdb to the multiplex PCR reads, yields one record per CDR3 protein. This sample yields about 180,000 distinct CDR3 sequences, of which around 40% are seen a single time; over 4% belongs to the top ten. The germline V and J ends were trimmed by 5 bases and 4 bases, with 9 bases remaining between them. The CDR3 has 12 residues. Germline V gene data show CDR1 as SQVTM and CDR2 as ANQGSEA.

Material: glioma tissue, nonneoplastic brain tissue, or PBMCs (not recorded which). The receptor comes from a human donor with low-grade glioma or glioblastoma, undergoing nonglioma brain surgery, or in good health (not recorded which). V gene TRBV29-1 combines with J gene TRBJ2-1; possible D gene TRBD1, 5 bases. The CDR3 is CSVWGQYNEQFF. CDR3 in DNA: TGCAGCGTTTGGGGCCAATACAATGAGCAGTTCTTC.